This T cell receptor (beta chain) was obtained from a study of regulatory T cells in long-lasting Graves disease. Time point: newly diagnosed GD, antithyroid drugs for less than 3 months. PBMC-extracted RNA yielded the TCR library. TCR beta libraries were built with iRepertoire HTBI primers and Arm-PCR of CDR3 regions. TCRdb fed the multiplex PCR reads into MiXCR, producing one record per CDR3 protein. Seen here are about 470,000 distinct CDR3 sequences, about 16% observed once, and the top ten hold 16%. Notes on the study in general: Persistent Graves' patients showed reduced TCR diversity versus newly diagnosed patients.

Per germline, CDR1 MNHNS and CDR2 SASEGT. The CDR3 runs 15 residues. Between the trimmed V and J ends, which lost 6 bases and 2 bases, there was a span of 14 bases. The sample holds a few counts of this clonotype. Its cognate antigen is unknown. In addition, the sample was reused for a study of T cells in Graves' hyperthyroidism and ophthalmopathy.

The chain links TRBV6-1 to TRBJ1-5; no clear D gene. Specimen: peripheral blood mononuclear cells (PBMCs), collected at new diagnosis, from a patient treated with antithyroid drugs. The TCR originated in a woman in her 30s with Graves disease. The CDR3 loop reads CASSPLGIGNQPQHF. The DNA of the CDR3 is TGTGCCAGCAGCCCTCTCGGGATTGGCAATCAGCCCCAGCATTTT.